This is a list of T cell receptor beta chains from one sample in a study of blood T cell repertoires in COVID-19. Assay: immunoSEQ multiplex PCR; the TCRdb copy retains only in-frame clones and omits some. The sample contains approximately 190,000 clones, roughly 80% of which appear only once. What was sequenced was peripheral blood. The receptors derive from a human donor in a cohort sampled during active COVID-19. Both conserved end residues are part of each CDR3. D genes are given only for firm matches. Only part of the rows carry a size: once, few, many, or a class if the clone is expanded.

TGTGCCAGCAGTGAGGGTCTTTTTGGGCGCGCTGAAGCTTTCTTT | CASSEGLFGRAEAFF | TRBJ1-1 | . | . | TRBV6-1
TGTGCCAGCAGCTTAGTCCAGCAAGCGAATGAGCAGTTCTTC | CASSLVQQANEQFF | TRBJ2-1 | . | . | TRBV7-9
TGCGCCAGCAGCTTTCAGGGGGCCGCCTACGAGCAGTACTTC | CASSFQGAAYEQYF | TRBJ2-7 | . | TRBD1 | TRBV5-1
TGTGCCAGCAGACCCGGGACAGGCCTGAATCAGCCCCAGCATTTT | CASRPGTGLNQPQHF | TRBJ1-5 | . | TRBD1 | TRBV2
TGTGCCAGCAGCATCGTCCAGCGTAGCACAGATACGCAGTATTTT | CASSIVQRSTDTQYF | TRBJ2-3 | . | . | TRBV7-2
TGTGCCAGCATCCACCGGGCGGGTGGACTCTATGGCTACACCTTC | CASIHRAGGLYGYTF | TRBJ1-2 | . | . | TRBV28
TGCAGCCCAGGGGACAGGGCCACCGGGGAGCTGTTTTTT | CSPGDRATGELFF | TRBJ2-2 | . | TRBD1 | TRBV29-1
TGCGCCAGCAGCGTCAGCGGGCCCCCCGTCACTGAAGCTTTCTTT | CASSVSGPPVTEAFF | TRBJ1-1 | . | . | TRBV5-1
TGTGCCAGCAGCTTGATGCTTGCGGCTAGCAATCAGCCCCAGCATTTT | CASSLMLAASNQPQHF | TRBJ1-5 | once | . | TRBV5-8
TGTGCCAGCAGCGTAGGACAGGGGTATGGCTACACCTTC | CASSVGQGYGYTF | TRBJ1-2 | . | TRBD1 | TRBV9
TGTGCCAGCAGCTTAGCTGGGGCCGACAATGAGCAGTTCTTC | CASSLAGADNEQFF | TRBJ2-1 | few | . | TRBV7-8
TGTGCCGGGTTAGAGGGGGTTGGGCAGCCCCAGCATTTT | CAGLEGVGQPQHF | TRBJ1-5 | . | . | TRBV2
TGTGCCACCACTAGCGGGGGGGAATACAATGAGCAGTTCTTC | CATTSGGEYNEQFF | TRBJ2-1 | once | TRBD2 | TRBV6-5
TGTGCCAGCAGCTTATCTCCGGGACTAGCGGGAGGATGGCAGTACTTC | CASSLSPGLAGGWQYF | TRBJ2-7 | . | TRBD2 | TRBV7-9
TGTGCCAGCAGCTTTGATCTGACAGCTGGAAACACCATATATTTT | CASSFDLTAGNTIYF | TRBJ1-3 | few | . | TRBV7-9
TGCAGTGCTAGTGCGGGAACCCACGAGCAGTACTTC | CSASAGTHEQYF | TRBJ2-7 | . | . | TRBV20-1
TGTGCCAGCAGTTACACGGGACAGGGCGGTTCACCCCTCCACTTT | CASSYTGQGGSPLHF | TRBJ1-6 | . | TRBD1 | TRBV6-5
TGCGCCAGCAGCTCTAATCAGGGGGCTAATTCACCCCTCCACTTT | CASSSNQGANSPLHF | TRBJ1-6 | . | TRBD1 | TRBV5-1
TGTGCCAGCAGTTACTCAGCGCCAGGGTTGGGCACTGAAGCTTTCTTT | CASSYSAPGLGTEAFF | TRBJ1-1 | . | . | TRBV6-5
TGTGCCAGCAGCATCTCGTCTAGAACCCCCTATGGCTACACCTTC | CASSISSRTPYGYTF | TRBJ1-2 | . | . | TRBV7-3
TGTGCCATCCAGCCCGGGGAATGGACCGAAGCTTTCTTT | CAIQPGEWTEAFF | TRBJ1-1 | . | . | TRBV10-3
TGTGCCAGCAGTTTATCAGGGACTAGCGGTTACAATGAGCAGTTCTTC | CASSLSGTSGYNEQFF | TRBJ2-1 | . | TRBD2 | TRBV27
TGTGCCAGCAGCCGACCGGACAGGGGAACTTTCTTT | CASSRPDRGTFF | TRBJ1-1 | once | TRBD1 | TRBV3-1/TRBV3-2
TGTGCCAGCAGCCCTCGGACAGGGGGGCTGTATGGCTACACCTTC | CASSPRTGGLYGYTF | TRBJ1-2 | . | TRBD1 | TRBV7-2
TGCAGCGTTGCCAGCGGGAGTGCTAATACGCAGTATTTT | CSVASGSANTQYF | TRBJ2-3 | . | TRBD2 | TRBV29-1
TGTGCCAGCACTTTTGGGGGGGCCAGGGAGCTGTTTTTT | CASTFGGARELFF | TRBJ2-2 | few | . | TRBV2
TGTGCCAGCAGCCAACCGGACAGCCACTATGGCTACACCTTC | CASSQPDSHYGYTF | TRBJ1-2 | . | . | TRBV4-2
TGTGCCAGCAGCTCACAAATCGGACAGGGGAGTAATTCACCCCTCCACTTT | CASSSQIGQGSNSPLHF | TRBJ1-6 | . | TRBD1 | TRBV9
TGTGCCAGCAGTTTCAACGCCCAGGCTTTCTTT | CASSFNAQAFF | TRBJ1-1 | . | . | TRBV28
TGTGCCAGCAGCCGCCCCGCGGGGGTGTCGCATACGCAGTATTTT | CASSRPAGVSHTQYF | TRBJ2-3 | few | TRBD2 | TRBV14
TGTGCCAGCAAGATTCCGGCGGCGCAGCCCCAGCATTTT | CASKIPAAQPQHF | TRBJ1-5 | . | . | TRBV28
TGTGCCAGCTCCCCCACTAGCGGGAGGGCCTACGAGCAGTACTTC | CASSPTSGRAYEQYF | TRBJ2-7 | once | TRBD2 | TRBV18
TGCGCCAGCAGGTTCGGTATCCTAACCGGGGAGCTGTTTTTT | CASRFGILTGELFF | TRBJ2-2 | once | . | TRBV5-1
TGTGCCAGCTCACTTCGGGGTCAGCCCCAGCATTTT | CASSLRGQPQHF | TRBJ1-5 | . | . | TRBV18
TGTGCCACAGGACAGAACTGGAACACTGAAGCTTTCTTT | CATGQNWNTEAFF | TRBJ1-1 | . | . | TRBV10-3
TGTGCCAGCTCGTCTAAGACGGGGAACTATGGCTACACCTTC | CASSSKTGNYGYTF | TRBJ1-2 | . | . | TRBV18
TGCGCCAGCACCATGCAGGACAGCAGCACAGATACGCAGTATTTT | CASTMQDSSTDTQYF | TRBJ2-3 | . | . | TRBV5-1
TGTGCCAGTAGTATCCGACTTCAATTACCCCTCCACTTT | CASSIRLQLPLHF | TRBJ1-6 | few | . | TRBV19
TGTGCCTGGAGTGTACAAAGCAATCAGCCCCAGCATTTT | CAWSVQSNQPQHF | TRBJ1-5 | . | . | TRBV30
TGTGCCAGCAGTGAGCCCGCATGGCAGACCCAGTACTTC | CASSEPAWQTQYF | TRBJ2-5 | . | . | TRBV25-1
TGCGCCAGCAGGAGGGCTTCTTTTCATGGCTACACCTTC | CASRRASFHGYTF | TRBJ1-2 | . | . | TRBV10-1
TGTGCCAGTGGTGCCGGGAGCGCTTCCGGAGCCAATGAGCAGTTCTTC | CASGAGSASGANEQFF | TRBJ2-1 | . | . | TRBV19
TGCAGCGTTGAAGCTGGGGGGTATGGCTACACCTTC | CSVEAGGYGYTF | TRBJ1-2 | . | . | TRBV29-1
TGTGCCAGCAGCTTAAGACGGGACAGCCAAGCTTTCTTT | CASSLRRDSQAFF | TRBJ1-1 | . | TRBD1 | TRBV11-2
TGTGCCAGCAGCTCGCACAGCGGAGGGGCCAACGTCCTGACTTTC | CASSSHSGGANVLTF | TRBJ2-6 | . | . | TRBV5-8
TGTGCCAGCAGCTTGTATACTAGCGGGAGGGCCGCTGAGCAGTTCTTC | CASSLYTSGRAAEQFF | TRBJ2-1 | . | TRBD2 | TRBV5-6
TGTGCCAGCAAGGGCGGGGGGCACACCGGGGAGCTGTTTTTT | CASKGGGHTGELFF | TRBJ2-2 | . | TRBD2 | TRBV3-1/TRBV3-2
TGTGCCAGCAGCCAAGCAGGGCCGAACACTGAAGCTTTCTTT | CASSQAGPNTEAFF | TRBJ1-1 | . | . | TRBV3-1/TRBV3-2
TGTGCCAGCAGCAACCGGGGGCAAGAGACCCAGTACTTC | CASSNRGQETQYF | TRBJ2-5 | few | . | TRBV12-3/TRBV12-4